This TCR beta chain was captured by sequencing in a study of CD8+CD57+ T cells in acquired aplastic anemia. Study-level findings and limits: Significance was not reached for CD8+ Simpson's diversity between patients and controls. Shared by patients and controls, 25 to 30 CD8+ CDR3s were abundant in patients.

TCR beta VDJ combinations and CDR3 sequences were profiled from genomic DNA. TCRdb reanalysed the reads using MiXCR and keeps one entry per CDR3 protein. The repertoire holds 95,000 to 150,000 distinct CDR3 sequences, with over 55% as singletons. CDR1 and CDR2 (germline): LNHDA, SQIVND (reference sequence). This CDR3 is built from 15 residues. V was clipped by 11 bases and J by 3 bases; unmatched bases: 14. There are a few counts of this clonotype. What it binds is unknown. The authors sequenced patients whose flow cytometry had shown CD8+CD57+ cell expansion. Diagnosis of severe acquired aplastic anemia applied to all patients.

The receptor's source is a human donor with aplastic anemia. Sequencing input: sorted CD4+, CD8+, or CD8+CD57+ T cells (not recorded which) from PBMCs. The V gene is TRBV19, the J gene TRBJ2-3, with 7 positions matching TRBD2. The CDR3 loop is CASASSGDGTDTQYF. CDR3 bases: TGTGCCTCCGCTTCTAGCGGAGACGGGACAGATACGCAGTATTTT. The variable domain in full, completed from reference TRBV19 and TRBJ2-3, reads DGGITQSPKYLFRKEGQNVTLSCEQNLNHDAMYWYRQDPGQGLRLIYYSQIVNDFQKGDIAEGYSVSREKKESFPLTVTSAQKNPTAFYLCASASSGDGTDTQYFGPGTRLTVL.